A selection of T cell receptor beta chains follows, all from one sample in a study of cytomegalovirus exposure and HLA in healthy donors. Some clones are missing from TCRdb's copy, which holds only in-frame ones; the method was immunoSEQ multiplex PCR. The sample's table shows 110,000 to 150,000 clones. Sequenced input: PBMCs. The source is a man aged 35 to 55 in good health and CMV-seronegative. CDR3s include the opening cysteine and the closing phenylalanine or tryptophan. The D gene is left open where the match is weak.

j_call v_call d_call cdr3_aa cdr3_nt
TRBJ2-2 TRBV6-1 . CASSERQDNLGGELFF TGTGCCAGCAGTGAAAGACAGGACAACCTCGGCGGGGAGCTGTTTTTT
TRBJ1-2 TRBV10-3 . CAISETAYYGYTF TGTGCCATCAGTGAGACTGCTTACTATGGCTACACCTTC
TRBJ2-3 TRBV6-5 TRBD2 CASSYSGGIDTQYF TGTGCCAGCAGTTACTCGGGAGGGATAGATACGCAGTATTTT
TRBJ2-3 TRBV25-1 . CASSEFGTQYF TGTGCCAGCAGTGAATTCGGTACGCAGTATTTT
TRBJ2-1 TRBV7-3 . CASSLSDSVSEQFF TGTGCCAGCAGCTTATCGGACTCTGTGTCTGAGCAGTTCTTC
TRBJ1-1 TRBV28 . CASFKGGMNTEAFF TGTGCCAGTTTTAAGGGGGGGATGAACACTGAAGCTTTCTTT
TRBJ1-6 TRBV7-2 . CASSQDSNSPLHF TGTGCCAGCAGCCAGGACAGTAATTCACCCCTCCACTTT
TRBJ2-7 TRBV27 TRBD1 CASSPRTGGRYEQYF TGTGCCAGCAGCCCACGGACAGGGGGCCGTTACGAGCAGTACTTC
TRBJ2-1 TRBV5-4 TRBD2 CASSLGTSGSYNEQFF TGTGCCAGCAGCTTGGGGACTAGCGGGTCCTACAATGAGCAGTTCTTC
TRBJ2-7 TRBV10-3 TRBD1 CAISSRDRGLSEQYF TGTGCCATCAGTTCCCGGGACAGGGGGCTCTCTGAGCAGTACTTC
TRBJ2-2 TRBV9 TRBD2 CASSVGGANTGELFF TGTGCCAGCAGCGTCGGGGGGGCGAACACCGGGGAGCTGTTTTTT
TRBJ2-3 TRBV6-1 . CASRPSGTDTQYF TGTGCCAGCCGGCCTAGCGGCACAGATACGCAGTATTTT
TRBJ2-1 TRBV5-1 TRBD2 CASSLRPVAGGFNNEQFF TGCGCCAGCAGCTTGAGACCAGTGGCGGGGGGGTTTAACAATGAGCAGTTCTTC
TRBJ2-2 TRBV7-6 TRBD1 CASSLGSFRTGSTGELFF TGTGCCAGCAGCTTAGGAAGCTTTAGGACAGGGAGCACCGGGGAGCTGTTTTTT
TRBJ1-4 TRBV2 . CASSAGTGGEKLFF TGTGCCAGCAGTGCAGGGACGGGGGGTGAAAAACTGTTTTTT
TRBJ2-7 TRBV28 TRBD1 CASSPAGQGGHEQYF TGTGCCAGCAGTCCCGCCGGACAGGGAGGCCACGAGCAGTACTTC
TRBJ2-5 TRBV7-9 TRBD1 CASSVGTGGRETQYF TGTGCCAGCAGCGTCGGGACAGGGGGCAGGGAGACCCAGTACTTC
TRBJ1-1 TRBV13 . CASSFPGGEEAFF TGTGCCAGCAGCTTTCCGGGGGGTGAAGAAGCTTTCTTT
TRBJ2-7 TRBV7-2 . CASSGIHREVYF TGTGCCAGCAGCGGAATTCACAGGGAAGTGTACTTC
TRBJ2-7 TRBV6-1 TRBD1 CASSDATGGYYEQYF TGTGCCAGCAGTGATGCGACAGGGGGCTACTACGAGCAGTACTTC
TRBJ2-6 TRBV2 TRBD2 CASSRIRGSGLAETNVLTF TGTGCCAGCAGTAGAATCAGGGGGTCGGGACTAGCGGAGACCAACGTCCTGACTTTC
TRBJ1-2 TRBV19 TRBD1 CASRKTGGALSGYTF TGTGCCAGTAGGAAGACAGGGGGCGCGCTAAGCGGCTACACCTTC
TRBJ2-3 TRBV12-5 TRBD2 CASGLAPLAGAPDTQYF TGTGCTAGTGGTTTGGCCCCCCTAGCGGGGGCTCCAGATACGCAGTATTTT
TRBJ2-1 TRBV2 TRBD2 CASRAAGAYNEQFF TGTGCCAGCAGGGCAGCGGGAGCTTACAATGAGCAGTTCTTC
TRBJ1-3 TRBV9 TRBD1 CASSVQGALGNTIYF TGTGCCAGCAGCGTGCAGGGGGCGTTAGGAAACACCATATATTTT
TRBJ2-2 TRBV29-1 TRBD1 CSADRGDGGELFF TGCAGCGCGGACAGGGGAGATGGGGGGGAGCTGTTTTTT
TRBJ1-1 TRBV4-1 . CASSQRGMNTEAFF TGCGCCAGCAGCCAACGGGGAATGAACACTGAAGCTTTCTTT
TRBJ1-1 TRBV6-5 TRBD1 CASHRGWSTEAFF TGTGCCAGCCACAGGGGTTGGAGCACTGAAGCTTTCTTT
TRBJ1-1 TRBV29-1 TRBD1 CSVGTGSPITEAFF TGCAGCGTGGGGACAGGGTCCCCGATCACTGAAGCTTTCTTT
TRBJ1-6 TRBV4-1 . CASSQDGQGNSPLHF TGCGCCAGCAGCCAAGATGGGCAGGGCAATTCACCCCTCCACTTT